Following are 15 T cell receptor beta chains from one sample sequenced in a study of T cells in Graves' hyperthyroidism and ophthalmopathy. Amplified TCR beta CDR3 regions came from RNA transcripts. In the first-round RT-PCR of the TCR CDR3, the HTBI primer set was used. TCRdb re-analysed the multiplex PCR reads in MiXCR, keeping a single row per CDR3 protein. The sample shows around 350,000 distinct CDR3 sequences, approximately 14% of them seen only once. Sequences were obtained from blood. These TCRs come from a woman aged 18-29 years with Graves' hyperthyroidism that later progressed to Graves' ophthalmopathy.

This chain uses TRBV11-3 with TRBJ2-7; 8 bases fit TRBD2. This CDR3 spans 15 amino acids. Germline loops: CDR1 SGHNT, CDR2 YENEEA. V was clipped by 1 base and J by 3 bases; unmatched bases: 5. CDR3 sequence reads: CASSLGSSGFYEQYF. The CDR3 bases are TGTGCCAGCAGCTTAGGGTCTAGCGGGTTCTACGAGCAGTACTTC.

In this sample, this clonotype turned up many times. The CDR3 DNA is TGTGCCAGCAGCTTAATTGCAGGAAAGTCCAGAGATACGCAGTATTTT. This codes for CASSLIAGKSRDTQYF. The chain carries TRBV7-2 and TRBJ2-3; D gene uncertain. The CDR3 extends over 16 amino acids. Trimming shortened V by 2 bases and J by 5 bases, and 17 bases separated the two germline ends. The V gene's germline CDR1 is SGHTA and CDR2 FQGNSA.

This clonotype occurred many times. V gene TRBV12-3 or TRBV12-4 combines with J gene TRBJ1-5; D unclear. The V end lost 10 bases, the J end lost 0 bases, and 7 bases lay between the germline ends. The CDR3 covers 12 residues. The CDR3 DNA reads as TGTGCCACCCAAAGTAGCAATCAGCCCCAGCATTTT. This sequence encodes CATQSSNQPQHF.

The chain is built from TRBV4-1 and TRBJ2-3, with a tentative D call TRBD2 (5 bases). Trimming took 3 bases from V and 2 from J, leaving 18 bases between them. The CDR3 spans 17 residues. Germline CDR1 is MGHRA and CDR2 is YSYEKL. CDR3 nucleotides: TGCGCCAGCAGCCAGATACCAACGGGGTCCGCCACAGATACGCAGTATTTT. This encodes CASSQIPTGSATDTQYF.

This clonotype appeared a few times. This chain uses TRBV28 with TRBJ2-3; 7 bases line up with TRBD2. CDR3 length equals 12 residues. Germline V gene sequence: CDR1 MDHEN, CDR2 SYDVKM. Germline trimming cut 5 bases from V and 7 bases from J; bases unmatched to any gene: 3. The CDR3 spells CASSPGLNTQYF. The CDR3 coding sequence is TGTGCCAGCAGTCCGGGACTAAATACGCAGTATTTT.

This clonotype was observed many times. The genes are TRBV20-1 and TRBJ1-5; D gene unclear. From germline, CDR1 is DFQATT and CDR2 SNEGSKA (reference sequence). V lost 1 base to trimming and J lost 10 bases, with 20 bases between them. The CDR3 is 15 residues long. The CDR3 reads CSARGTTGLISPQHF. CDR3 DNA sequence: TGCAGTGCTAGAGGGACCACGGGCCTAATAAGTCCCCAGCATTTT.

This clonotype came up a few times. This sequence joins TRBV29-1 and TRBJ2-2, with no clear D. V shed 4 bases and J shed 6 bases, with 9 bases lying between them. In germline, CDR1 is SQVTM, CDR2 ANQGSEA. The CDR3 loop spans 12 amino acids. The CDR3, as DNA: TGCAGCGTTGTTTTTGAGGCCGGGGAGCTGTTTTTT. The encoded protein is CSVVFEAGELFF.

This clonotype was counted many times. The chain couples TRBV28 to TRBJ2-2, with 10 bases lining up with TRBD2. V shed 3 bases, J shed 6 bases, and the junction held 1 base outside the gene matches. Germline V gives CDR1 MDHEN, CDR2 SYDVKM. The CDR3 is 14 amino acids. This CDR3 is CASSFSGRAGELFF. The CDR3 region has the DNA TGTGCCAGCAGTTTCAGCGGGAGGGCCGGGGAGCTGTTTTTT.

This clonotype has just a few counts. The chain combines TRBV4-3 with TRBJ2-2, with D tentatively TRBD2 (6 bases). Per germline, CDR1 LGHNA and CDR2 YSLEER. CDR3 length equals 16 residues. The V and J ends lost 0 bases and 8 bases respectively, with 16 bases between them. The CDR3: CASSQDGGLLEGELFF. CDR3 DNA: TGCGCCAGCAGCCAAGACGGGGGACTTCTAGAAGGGGAGCTGTTTTTT.

This clonotype was seen ten or more times. The chain is built from TRBV3-1 and TRBJ2-1; D is uncertain. The CDR3 has 12 amino acids. Between the trimmed V and J ends, which lost 4 bases and 10 bases, there was a span of 11 bases. CDR1 and CDR2 (germline): LGHDT, YNNKEL (reference sequence). The CDR3 DNA follows: TGTGCCAGCAGCCCTTCAGGTTCCGAGCAGTTCTTC. It specifies CASSPSGSEQFF.

This clonotype appeared many times. This sequence joins TRBV27 and TRBJ2-3; possible D gene TRBD1, 5 bases. Trimming removed 5 bases from V and 4 bases from J, with 16 bases in between. This CDR3 is built from 15 residues. Germline V CDR1 and CDR2: MNHEY, SMNVEV (reference sequence). The CDR3 region is CASSLIRDYADTQYF. The CDR3 DNA reads TGTGCCAGCAGTCTAATCAGGGATTACGCAGATACGCAGTATTTT.

This clonotype has at least ten counts. The chain combines TRBV6-1 with TRBJ2-3; TRBD2 aligns across 11 bases. The CDR3 length is 15 residues. CDR1 is MNHNS and CDR2 is SASEGT in the germline V gene. After removal of 5 bases from V and 6 bases from J, the junction contained 7 bases not matched to a gene. CDR3 in DNA: TGTGCCAGCAGTCGACTAGCGGGACCTCAGGATACGCAGTATTTT. Its translation is CASSRLAGPQDTQYF.

This clonotype was found once. A much more abundant neighbour one base away suggests this may be a read error. This rearrangement joins TRBV11-2 to TRBJ1-1, with TRBD1 matching 8 bases. The CDR3 has 13 amino acids. The germline gives CDR1 SGHAT, CDR2 FQNNGV. CDR3 sequence: CASRAGQGAEALF. CDR3 coding DNA: TGTGCCAGCAGAGCCGGACAGGGTGCTGAAGCTCTCTTT.

This clonotype has more than one count but fewer than ten. The chain joins TRBV2 to TRBJ2-2, with D perhaps matching TRBD1 (6 bases). The CDR3 has 15 residues. V lost 7 bases, J lost 4 bases, and 16 bases lay in between. Looked up from germline, CDR1 is SNHLY and CDR2 is FYNNEI. In DNA, the CDR3 is TGTGCCAGCAAAAACGGGGACACAGCCACCGGGGAGCTGTTTTTT. Residues: CASKNGDTATGELFF.

This clonotype was counted at least ten times. V is TRBV11-2 and J is TRBJ1-5, with no clear D. Deletions cut 3 bases from V and 0 bases from J, with 3 bases between. Germline CDR1 is SGHAT and CDR2 is FQNNGV. CDR3 length: 13 amino acids. This CDR3 is CASSFNSNQPQHF. The CDR3 DNA reads as TGTGCCAGCAGCTTCAATAGCAATCAGCCCCAGCATTTT.